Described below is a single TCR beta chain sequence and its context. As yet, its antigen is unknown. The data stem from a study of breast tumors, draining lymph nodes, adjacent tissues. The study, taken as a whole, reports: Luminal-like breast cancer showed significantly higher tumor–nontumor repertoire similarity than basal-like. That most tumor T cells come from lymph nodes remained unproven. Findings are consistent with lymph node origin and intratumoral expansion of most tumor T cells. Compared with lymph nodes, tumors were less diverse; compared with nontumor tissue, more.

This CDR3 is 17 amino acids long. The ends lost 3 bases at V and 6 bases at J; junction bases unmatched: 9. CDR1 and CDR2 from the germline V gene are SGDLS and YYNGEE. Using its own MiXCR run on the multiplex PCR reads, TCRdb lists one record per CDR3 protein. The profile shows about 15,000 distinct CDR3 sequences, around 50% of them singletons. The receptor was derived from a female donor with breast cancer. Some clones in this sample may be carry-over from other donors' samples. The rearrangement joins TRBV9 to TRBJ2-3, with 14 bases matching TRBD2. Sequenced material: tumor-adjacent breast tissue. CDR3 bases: TGTGCCAGCAGCGGTGGGACTAGCGGGAGTCTTCAGGATACGCAGTATTTT. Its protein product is CASSGGTSGSLQDTQYF.